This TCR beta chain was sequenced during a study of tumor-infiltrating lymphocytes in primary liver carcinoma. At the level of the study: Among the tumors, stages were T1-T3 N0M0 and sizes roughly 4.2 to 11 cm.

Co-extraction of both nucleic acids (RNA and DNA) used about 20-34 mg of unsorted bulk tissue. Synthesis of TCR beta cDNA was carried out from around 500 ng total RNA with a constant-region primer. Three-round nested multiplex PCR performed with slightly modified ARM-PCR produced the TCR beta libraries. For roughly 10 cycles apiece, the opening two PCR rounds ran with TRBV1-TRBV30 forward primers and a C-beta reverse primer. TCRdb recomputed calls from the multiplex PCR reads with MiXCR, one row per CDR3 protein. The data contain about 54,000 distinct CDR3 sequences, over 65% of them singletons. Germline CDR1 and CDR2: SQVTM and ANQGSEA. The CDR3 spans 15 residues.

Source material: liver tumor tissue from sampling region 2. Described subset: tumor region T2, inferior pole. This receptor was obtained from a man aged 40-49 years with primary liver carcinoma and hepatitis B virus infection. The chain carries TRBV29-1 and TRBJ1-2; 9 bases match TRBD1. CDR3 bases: TGCATCGTAGCCGGTACAGGGGGCGCTGCCTATGGCTACACCTTC. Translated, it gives CIVAGTGGAAYGYTF.